These T cell receptor beta chains were read from a single sample in a study of cytomegalovirus exposure and HLA in healthy donors. Sequenced by immunoSEQ multiplex PCR; TCRdb stores in-frame clones only, minus some. Among about 180,000 clones, around 77% were seen once, and the ten largest hold about 2.4%. Sequenced sample: PBMCs. The receptors derive from a man aged 55 to 69 in good health and CMV-seronegative. Each CDR3 is given with its conserved first and last residue. A D gene is named only where the DNA matches it firmly. Part of the rows lack a size; the others show once, few, many or a class for expanded clones.

clone size	V gene	D gene	J gene	CDR3 protein	CDR3 DNA
.	TRBV5-5	.	TRBJ1-2	CASSLLRQGANYGYTF	TGTGCCAGCAGCTTGTTAAGACAAGGGGCTAACTATGGCTACACCTTC
.	TRBV28	.	TRBJ1-5	CASSFVGTPNQPQHF	TGTGCCAGCAGTTTTGTTGGGACTCCCAATCAGCCCCAGCATTTT
.	TRBV29-1	.	TRBJ2-3	CSVAQQGGITDTQYF	TGCAGCGTTGCCCAACAAGGGGGAATAACAGATACGCAGTATTTT
.	TRBV9	TRBD1	TRBJ2-5	CASSVSRTGSSETQYF	TGTGCCAGCAGTGTCTCTAGGACAGGGTCTTCGGAGACCCAGTACTTC
.	TRBV6-1	.	TRBJ1-1	CASRFWTAPTEAFF	TGTGCCAGCAGGTTCTGGACAGCGCCCACTGAAGCTTTCTTT
.	TRBV4-2	.	TRBJ1-1	CASSQGWARNTEAFF	TGTGCCAGCAGCCAAGGTTGGGCCCGGAACACTGAAGCTTTCTTT
.	TRBV27	.	TRBJ1-1	CASSRGGNTEAFF	TGTGCCAGCAGTCGAGGGGGGAACACTGAAGCTTTCTTT
few	TRBV2	.	TRBJ1-2	CASGTLNYGYTF	TGTGCCAGCGGGACACTTAACTATGGCTACACCTTC
.	TRBV10-3	TRBD2	TRBJ2-2	CASTSGTGTGELFF	TGTGCCTCGACTAGCGGGACGGGCACCGGGGAGCTGTTTTTT
.	TRBV2	TRBD1	TRBJ1-5	CASRAGTGSNQPQHF	TGTGCCAGCAGGGCCGGGACAGGTAGCAATCAGCCCCAGCATTTT
.	TRBV7-9	TRBD1	TRBJ1-1	CASSLGQGANTEAFF	TGTGCCAGCAGCTTAGGGCAGGGGGCGAACACTGAAGCTTTCTTT
.	TRBV5-1	TRBD2	TRBJ2-5	CASRGGTHKETQYF	TGCGCCAGCCGCGGGGGGACGCACAAAGAGACCCAGTACTTC
.	TRBV5-1	TRBD2	TRBJ2-7	CASSFLTSGRSIDRYEQYF	TGCGCCAGCAGCTTTTTGACTAGCGGGAGGAGTATCGATCGCTACGAGCAGTACTTC
.	TRBV6-5	TRBD1	TRBJ2-2	CASSYDRETGELFF	TGTGCCAGCAGTTACGACAGGGAGACCGGGGAGCTGTTTTTT
.	TRBV27	TRBD1	TRBJ2-5	CASSRTGIGETQYF	TGTGCCAGCAGTCGGACAGGTATAGGAGAGACCCAGTACTTC
.	TRBV2	TRBD1	TRBJ2-7	CASSRDRDSYEQYF	TGTGCCAGCAGCCGGGACAGGGACTCCTACGAGCAGTACTTC
few	TRBV6-5	TRBD1	TRBJ2-6	CASSYDRAGANVLTF	TGTGCCAGCAGTTACGACAGGGCTGGGGCCAACGTCCTGACTTTC
.	TRBV27	TRBD1	TRBJ2-7	CASSLGTGVAEQYF	TGTGCCAGCAGTTTAGGGACAGGGGTTGCCGAGCAGTACTTC
.	TRBV11-1	TRBD2	TRBJ2-1	CASSLGLAGGDEQFF	TGTGCCAGCAGCTTAGGGCTAGCGGGAGGGGATGAGCAGTTCTTC
.	TRBV15	TRBD1	TRBJ1-2	CATSSRDSALNYGYTF	TGTGCCACCAGCAGCCGGGACAGCGCCCTAAACTATGGCTACACCTTC
.	TRBV11-3	TRBD1	TRBJ2-7	CASSPRTGNEQYF	TGTGCCAGCAGCCCGAGGACAGGGAACGAGCAGTACTTC
.	TRBV6-6	.	TRBJ1-5	CASDRVGNQPQHF	TGTGCCAGCGACCGGGTTGGCAATCAGCCCCAGCATTTT
.	TRBV30	.	TRBJ1-2	CAWSRQDGTGYTF	TGTGCCTGGAGTCGTCAGGATGGTACTGGCTACACCTTC
.	TRBV7-3	TRBD1	TRBJ2-1	CASSPAGGVYNEQFF	TGTGCCAGCAGCCCCGCAGGGGGCGTCTACAATGAGCAGTTCTTC
.	TRBV10-3	TRBD1	TRBJ1-4	CAISEGQGKDEKLFF	TGTGCCATCAGTGAAGGACAGGGGAAGGATGAAAAACTGTTTTTT
once	TRBV30	TRBD2	TRBJ2-1	CAWDATRTSGSGSEQFF	TGTGCCTGGGATGCAACCAGGACTAGCGGGAGCGGGAGTGAGCAGTTCTTC
.	TRBV7-3	.	TRBJ2-2	CASSASSLYTGELFF	TGTGCCAGCAGCGCATCTAGCTTATACACCGGGGAGCTGTTTTTT
.	TRBV4-3	.	TRBJ1-2	CASSQDALRTNYGYTF	TGCGCCAGCAGCCAAGACGCCCTACGAACGAACTATGGCTACACCTTC
.	TRBV18	TRBD1	TRBJ2-2	CASSRTGGELFF	TGTGCCAGCTCACGGACAGGCGGGGAGCTGTTTTTT
.	TRBV5-1	TRBD2	TRBJ2-3	CASSLEGLASTDTQYF	TGCGCCAGCAGCTTGGAAGGACTAGCGAGCACAGATACGCAGTATTTT
.	TRBV5-4	TRBD1	TRBJ1-1	CASSLPGTANTEAFF	TGTGCCAGCAGCCTCCCCGGGACAGCTAACACTGAAGCTTTCTTT
.	TRBV19	.	TRBJ1-5	CASRFSTGRGQPQHF	TGTGCCAGTAGGTTTTCTACAGGGAGAGGTCAGCCCCAGCATTTT
.	TRBV5-1	TRBD2	TRBJ2-7	CASSLYASGTEQYF	TGCGCCAGCAGCTTGTACGCTAGCGGCACCGAGCAGTACTTC
.	TRBV10-3	.	TRBJ1-3	CAISGGVVFTASGNTIYF	TGTGCCATCAGTGGGGGAGTGGTTTTTACGGCCTCTGGAAACACCATATATTTT
.	TRBV5-1	TRBD2	TRBJ2-7	CASSFDPSIAGKGSEQYF	TGCGCCAGCAGTTTCGACCCTTCCATAGCGGGAAAAGGTTCCGAGCAGTACTTC
few	TRBV4-1	TRBD1	TRBJ1-5	CASSQATGTGGQPQHF	TGCGCCAGCAGCCAAGCGACCGGGACAGGGGGACAGCCCCAGCATTTT
.	TRBV6-5	TRBD2	TRBJ2-5	CASSRLAEFETQYF	TGTGCCAGCAGTCGACTAGCGGAATTTGAGACCCAGTACTTC
.	TRBV7-6	.	TRBJ2-1	CASSSRRRDNEQFF	TGTGCCAGCAGCTCCCGCAGGAGGGACAATGAGCAGTTCTTC
.	TRBV30	TRBD2	TRBJ2-3	CACSSGYPDTQYF	TGTGCCTGCTCTAGCGGGTACCCAGATACGCAGTATTTT
.	TRBV5-5	.	TRBJ1-2	CASSLTGGQIANYGYTF	TGTGCCAGCAGCTTGACGGGAGGTCAAATCGCTAACTATGGCTACACCTTC
.	TRBV5-8	TRBD1	TRBJ2-1	CASSLAGQGSYNEQFF	TGTGCCAGCAGCTTGGCGGGACAGGGTAGTTACAATGAGCAGTTCTTC
few	TRBV18	.	TRBJ2-7	CASSPMEGYEQYF	TGTGCCAGCTCACCAATGGAGGGCTACGAGCAGTACTTC
few	TRBV9	.	TRBJ2-3	CASSVDRPDTQYF	TGTGCCAGCAGCGTAGATCGTCCAGATACGCAGTATTTT
.	TRBV15	TRBD2	TRBJ2-7	CATSNRGVSYEQYF	TGTGCCACCAGTAACCGGGGGGTGTCCTACGAGCAGTACTTC
.	TRBV30	.	TRBJ2-3	CAWRAKGADTQYF	TGTGCCTGGCGAGCGAAGGGAGCAGATACGCAGTATTTT
few	TRBV5-6	TRBD1	TRBJ1-3	CASSYWDSLSGNTIYF	TGTGCCAGCAGCTATTGGGACAGTCTCTCTGGAAACACCATATATTTT
.	TRBV10-3	.	TRBJ1-5	CAIRKDSGNQPQHF	TGTGCCATCAGAAAGGACAGCGGCAATCAGCCCCAGCATTTT
.	TRBV4-1	TRBD1	TRBJ2-7	CASSIWTGNEQYF	TGCGCCAGCAGCATTTGGACAGGGAACGAGCAGTACTTC
.	TRBV27	.	TRBJ2-7	CASSLGRGHTTTYEQYF	TGTGCCAGCAGTTTAGGCAGGGGACACACCACAACCTACGAGCAGTACTTC
few	TRBV6-5	.	TRBJ2-7	CASSYQITGSNEQYF	TGTGCCAGCAGTTACCAAATTACTGGGAGCAACGAGCAGTACTTC
once	TRBV7-2	.	TRBJ2-3	CASRRGRVGDTQYF	TGTGCCAGCAGAAGGGGGAGGGTCGGGGATACGCAGTATTTT
.	TRBV5-1	.	TRBJ1-3	CASSTGTQSGNTIYF	TGCGCCAGCAGCACCGGGACACAAAGCGGAAACACCATATATTTT
once	TRBV5-4	.	TRBJ2-1	CASSIRTIGDEQFF	TGTGCCAGCAGCATAAGGACTATTGGGGATGAGCAGTTCTTC
few	TRBV19	.	TRBJ1-1	CASSILGGYTEAFF	TGTGCCAGTAGTATTCTGGGGGGATACACTGAAGCTTTCTTT
.	TRBV5-6	.	TRBJ1-1	CASRRGAYEAFF	TGTGCCAGCAGGCGGGGAGCTTATGAAGCTTTCTTT
.	TRBV6-5	TRBD1	TRBJ2-7	CASSYSGTGGLYEQYF	TGTGCCAGCAGTTACTCAGGGACAGGGGGCCTCTACGAGCAGTACTTC
few	TRBV7-9	.	TRBJ1-4	CASSLAETVQKLFF	TGTGCCAGCAGCTTAGCGGAGACAGTTCAAAAACTGTTTTTT
.	TRBV5-1	.	TRBJ2-7	CASSTQGGEQYF	TGCGCCAGCAGCACCCAGGGCGGCGAGCAGTACTTC
.	TRBV5-1	TRBD1	TRBJ1-5	CASSSFGQGGYQPQNF	TGCGCCAGCAGCTCCTTTGGACAGGGTGGATATCAGCCCCAGAATTTT